The text below deals with one T cell receptor beta chain. This specimen belongs to a study of blood T cell repertoires in COVID-19. The CDR3 totals 14 residues. V was cut by 3 bases and J by 7 bases, with 15 bases left in between. Per germline, CDR1 KGHSH and CDR2 LQKENI. The protocol was immunoSEQ multiplex PCR, while the TCRdb copy is restricted to in-frame clones and leaves out a portion. Among approximately 100,000 clones listed, around 87% were seen once. V usage is TRBV18 and J usage is TRBJ1-2; a possible D gene is TRBD1 (5 bases). The receptor's source is a woman aged 30 to 39 with acute or convalescent COVID-19. The sequenced material came from peripheral blood. CDR3 bases: TGTGCCAGCTCACCTTCGACAGTGGATGGTGGCTACACCTTC. It codes for CASSPSTVDGGYTF.